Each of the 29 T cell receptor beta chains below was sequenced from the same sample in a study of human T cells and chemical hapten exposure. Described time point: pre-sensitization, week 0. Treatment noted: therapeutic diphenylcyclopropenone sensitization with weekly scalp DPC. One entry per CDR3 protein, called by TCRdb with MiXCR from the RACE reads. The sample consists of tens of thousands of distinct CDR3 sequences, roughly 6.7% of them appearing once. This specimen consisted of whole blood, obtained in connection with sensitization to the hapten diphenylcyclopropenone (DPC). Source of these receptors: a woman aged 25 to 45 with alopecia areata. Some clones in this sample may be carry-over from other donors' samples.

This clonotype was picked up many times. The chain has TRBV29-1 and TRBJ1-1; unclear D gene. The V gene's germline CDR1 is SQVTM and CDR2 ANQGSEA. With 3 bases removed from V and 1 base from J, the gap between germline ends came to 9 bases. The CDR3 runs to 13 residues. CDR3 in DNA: TGCAGCGTTGAGAGTACGGAGAACACTGAAGCTTTCTTT. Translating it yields CSVESTENTEAFF.

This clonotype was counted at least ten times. In nucleotides, the CDR3 is TGCGCCAGCAGCTGGAATGGGAACACTGAAGCTTTCTTT. Its translation is CASSWNGNTEAFF. The chain joins TRBV5-1 to TRBJ1-1; no reliable D call. The V and J ends lost 3 bases and 1 base respectively, with 7 bases between them. Germline V lookup: CDR1 SGHRS, CDR2 YFSETQ. CDR3 length: 13 amino acids.

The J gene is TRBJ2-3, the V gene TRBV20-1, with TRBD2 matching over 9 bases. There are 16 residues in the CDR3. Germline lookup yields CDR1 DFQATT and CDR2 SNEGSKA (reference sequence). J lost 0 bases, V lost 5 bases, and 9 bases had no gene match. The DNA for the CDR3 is TGCAGTGCTCCAAGAATAAGCGGGGGGAGCACAGATACGCAGTATTTT. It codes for CSAPRISGGSTDTQYF.

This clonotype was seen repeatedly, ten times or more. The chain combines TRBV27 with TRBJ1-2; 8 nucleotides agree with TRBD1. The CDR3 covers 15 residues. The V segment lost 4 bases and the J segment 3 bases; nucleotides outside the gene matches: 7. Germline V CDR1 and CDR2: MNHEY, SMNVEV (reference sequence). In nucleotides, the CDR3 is TGTGCCAGCAGTTCGCAGGGGGCGCAAGACTATGGCTACACCTTC. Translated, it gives CASSSQGAQDYGYTF.

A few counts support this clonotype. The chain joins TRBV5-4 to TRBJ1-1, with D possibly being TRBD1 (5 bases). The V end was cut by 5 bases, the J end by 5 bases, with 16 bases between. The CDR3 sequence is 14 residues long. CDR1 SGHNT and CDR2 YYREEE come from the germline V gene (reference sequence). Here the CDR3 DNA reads TGTGCCAGCAGTGCCACCATGGAGGGGACTGAAGCTTTCTTT. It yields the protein CASSATMEGTEAFF.

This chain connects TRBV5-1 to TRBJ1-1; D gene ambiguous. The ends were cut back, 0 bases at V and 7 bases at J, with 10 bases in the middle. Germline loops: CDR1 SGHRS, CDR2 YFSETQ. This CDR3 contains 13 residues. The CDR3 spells CASSLADNLEAFF. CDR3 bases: TGCGCCAGCAGCTTGGCCGACAACCTTGAAGCTTTCTTT.

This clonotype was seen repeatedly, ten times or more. For the CDR3, the DNA is TGTGCCAGCAGCCCGGGGACCTACCGGAACACCGGGGAGCTGTTTTTT. Amino acids: CASSPGTYRNTGELFF. This chain uses TRBV5-4 with TRBJ2-2, with D perhaps assigned TRBD1 or TRBD2 (5 bases each). The CDR3 extends over 16 amino acids. Germline V lookup: CDR1 SGHNT, CDR2 YYREEE (reference sequence). V was clipped by 4 bases and J by 1 base, with 14 bases between them.

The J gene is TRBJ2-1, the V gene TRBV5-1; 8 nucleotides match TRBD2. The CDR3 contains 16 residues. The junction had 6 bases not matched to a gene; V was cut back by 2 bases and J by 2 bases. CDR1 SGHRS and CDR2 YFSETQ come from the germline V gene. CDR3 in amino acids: CASSFRGGAPYNEQFF. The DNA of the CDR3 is TGCGCCAGCAGCTTCCGGGGGGGCGCCCCCTACAATGAGCAGTTCTTC.

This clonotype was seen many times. CDR3: CASRKGGVLTDTQYF. The CDR3 coding sequence is TGTGCCAGCAGGAAAGGGGGCGTGTTGACAGATACGCAGTATTTT. V gene TRBV12-3 or TRBV12-4 combines with J gene TRBJ2-3; TRBD1 matches at 7 bases. V was pared by 6 bases and J by 3 bases, with 9 bases of the junction left unmatched. The CDR3 contains 15 residues.

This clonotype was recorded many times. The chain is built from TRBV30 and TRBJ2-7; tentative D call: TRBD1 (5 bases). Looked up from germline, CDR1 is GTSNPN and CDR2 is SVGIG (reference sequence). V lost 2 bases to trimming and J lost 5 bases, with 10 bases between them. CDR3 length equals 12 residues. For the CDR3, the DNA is TGTGCCTGGAGTCCTCAGGGCAACGAGCAGTACTTC. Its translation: CAWSPQGNEQYF. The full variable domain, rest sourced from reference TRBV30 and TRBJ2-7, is SQTIHQWPATLVQPVGSPLSLECTVEGTSNPNLYWYRQAAGRGLQLLFYSVGIGQISSEVPQNLSASRPQDRQFILSSKKLLLSDSGFYLCAWSPQGNEQYFGPGTRLTVT.

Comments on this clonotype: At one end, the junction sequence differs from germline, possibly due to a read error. The CDR3 DNA reads as TGCAGTGCTAGAGAGAGACGAACACCCCTCAACTTT. Its translation: CSARERRTPLNF. The rearrangement uses TRBV20-1 and TRBJ1-6; no firm D call. CDR1 and CDR2 from the germline V gene are DFQATT and SNEGSKA (reference sequence). The CDR3 loop spans 12 amino acids.

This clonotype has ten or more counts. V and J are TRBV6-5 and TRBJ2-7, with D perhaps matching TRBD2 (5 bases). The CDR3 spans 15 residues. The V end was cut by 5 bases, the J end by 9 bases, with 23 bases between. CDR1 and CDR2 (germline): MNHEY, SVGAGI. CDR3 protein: CASSPWTSNQKGQYF. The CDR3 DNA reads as TGTGCCAGCAGTCCTTGGACTTCGAACCAAAAGGGGCAGTACTTC.

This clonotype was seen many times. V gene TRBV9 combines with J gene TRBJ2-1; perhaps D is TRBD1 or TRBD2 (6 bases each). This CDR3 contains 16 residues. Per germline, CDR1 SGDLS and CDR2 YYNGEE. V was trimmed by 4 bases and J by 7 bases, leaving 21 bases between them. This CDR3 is CASSPTGAAPSNEQFF. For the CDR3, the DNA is TGTGCCAGCAGCCCGACGGGGGCGGCTCCCAGTAATGAGCAGTTCTTC.

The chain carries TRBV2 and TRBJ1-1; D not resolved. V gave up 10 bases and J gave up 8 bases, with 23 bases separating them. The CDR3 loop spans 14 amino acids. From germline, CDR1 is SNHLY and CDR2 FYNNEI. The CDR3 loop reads CATQQTGSAREAFF. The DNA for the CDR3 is TGTGCCACCCAACAAACCGGGTCAGCGAGAGAAGCTTTCTTT.

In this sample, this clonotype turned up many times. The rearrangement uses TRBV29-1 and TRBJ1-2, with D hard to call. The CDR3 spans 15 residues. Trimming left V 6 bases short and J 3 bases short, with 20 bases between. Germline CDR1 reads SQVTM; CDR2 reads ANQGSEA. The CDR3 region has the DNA TGCAGCGTCCACTACGAGTCTAGATATCACTATGGCTACACCTTC. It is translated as CSVHYESRYHYGYTF.

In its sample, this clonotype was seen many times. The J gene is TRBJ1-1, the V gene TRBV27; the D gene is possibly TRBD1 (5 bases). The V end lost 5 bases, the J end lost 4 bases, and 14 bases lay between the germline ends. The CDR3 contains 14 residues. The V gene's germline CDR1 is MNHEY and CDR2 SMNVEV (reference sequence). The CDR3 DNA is TGTGCCAGCAGTCTTATCGTGGGGGGCACTGAAGCTTTCTTT. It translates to CASSLIVGGTEAFF.

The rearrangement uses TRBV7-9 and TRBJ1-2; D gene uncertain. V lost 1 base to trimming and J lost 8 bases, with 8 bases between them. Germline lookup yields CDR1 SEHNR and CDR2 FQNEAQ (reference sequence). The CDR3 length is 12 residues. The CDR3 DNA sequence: TGTGCCAGCAGCTTAGAAGGAAAAGGCTACACCTTC. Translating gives CASSLEGKGYTF. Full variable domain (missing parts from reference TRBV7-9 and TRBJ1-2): DTGVSQNPRHKITKRGQNVTFRCDPISEHNRLYWYRQTLGQGPEFLTYFQNEAQLEKSRLLSDRFSAERPKGSFSTLEIQRTEQGDSAMYLCASSLEGKGYTFGSGTRLTVV.

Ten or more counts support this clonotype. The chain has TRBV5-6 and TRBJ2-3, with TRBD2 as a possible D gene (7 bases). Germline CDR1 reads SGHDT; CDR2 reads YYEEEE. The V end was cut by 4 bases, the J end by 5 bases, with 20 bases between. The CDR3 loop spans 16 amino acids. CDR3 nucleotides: TGTGCCAGCAGCCCCGGATGGGGGGGGCTTGGAGATACGCAGTATTTT. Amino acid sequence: CASSPGWGGLGDTQYF.

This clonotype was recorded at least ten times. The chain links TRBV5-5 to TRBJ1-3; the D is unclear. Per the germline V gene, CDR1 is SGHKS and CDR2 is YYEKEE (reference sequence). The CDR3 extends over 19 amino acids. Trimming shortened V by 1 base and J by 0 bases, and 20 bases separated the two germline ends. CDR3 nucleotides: TGTGCCAGCAGCTTGACGCGGCCAGCCGATCCCCTCTCTGGAAACACCATATATTTT. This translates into CASSLTRPADPLSGNTIYF.

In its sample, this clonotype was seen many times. CDR3 amino acids: CASSIWSLVGTDTQYF. The CDR3 region has the DNA TGTGCCAGCAGCATCTGGTCCTTAGTCGGCACAGATACGCAGTATTTT. The chain links TRBV7-8 to TRBJ2-3; no clear D gene. Deletions cut 5 bases from V and 1 base from J, with 16 bases between. The CDR3 contains 16 residues. Germline CDR1 reads SGHVS; CDR2 reads FQNEAQ.

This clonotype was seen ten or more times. The chain's CDR3 is CARGWDRGRALHGYTF. CDR3 coding DNA: TGTGCCAGAGGATGGGACAGGGGAAGAGCGTTGCATGGCTACACCTTC. The V call is TRBV6-5, the J call TRBJ1-2, with 10 bases aligning to TRBD1. This CDR3 is 16 amino acids long. Germline CDR1 and CDR2: MNHEY and SVGAGI. The trim removed 9 bases at V and 6 bases at J, leaving 16 bases unmatched.

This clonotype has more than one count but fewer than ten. CDR3 bases: TGTGCCATCAGTGCCCCTGCCGGGGCTAATGAAAAACTGTTTTTT. Translation gives CAISAPAGANEKLFF. The rearrangement joins TRBV10-3 to TRBJ1-4; D is unclear. V was clipped by 4 bases and J by 3 bases, with 12 bases between them. The CDR3 is made up of 15 amino acids. CDR1 and CDR2 from the germline V gene are ENHRY and SYGVKD.

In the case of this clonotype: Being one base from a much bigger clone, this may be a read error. The CDR3 is CASSLVRGPRAFF. The DNA of the CDR3 is TGTGCCAGCAGCTTAGTTCGAGGGCCAAGAGCTTTCTTT. The chain carries TRBV11-2 and TRBJ1-1; D is unresolved. Per germline, CDR1 SGHAT and CDR2 FQNNGV. The CDR3 extends over 13 amino acids. V was shortened by 1 base and J by 10 bases, with 13 bases between the two germline ends.

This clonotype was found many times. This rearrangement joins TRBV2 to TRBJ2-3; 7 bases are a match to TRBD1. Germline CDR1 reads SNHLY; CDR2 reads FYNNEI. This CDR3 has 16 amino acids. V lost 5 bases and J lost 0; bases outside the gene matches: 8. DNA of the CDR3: TGTGCCAGCAGTCGTAGGACAGGATCTAGCACAGATACGCAGTATTTT. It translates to CASSRRTGSSTDTQYF.

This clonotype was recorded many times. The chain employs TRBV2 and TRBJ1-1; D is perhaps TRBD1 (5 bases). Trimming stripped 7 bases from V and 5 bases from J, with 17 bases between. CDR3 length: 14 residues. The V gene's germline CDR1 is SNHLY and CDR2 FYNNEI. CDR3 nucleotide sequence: TGTGCCAGCACCTTAGGGGTAAAGGGAACTGAAGCTTTCTTT. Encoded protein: CASTLGVKGTEAFF.

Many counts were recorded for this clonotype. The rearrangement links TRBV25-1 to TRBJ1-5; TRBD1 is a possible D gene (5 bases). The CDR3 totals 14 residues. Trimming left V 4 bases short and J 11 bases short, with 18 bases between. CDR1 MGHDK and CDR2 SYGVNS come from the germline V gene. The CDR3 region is CASSAGTSVGAQHF. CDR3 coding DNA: TGTGCCAGCAGTGCCGGGACCTCAGTTGGCGCCCAGCATTTT.

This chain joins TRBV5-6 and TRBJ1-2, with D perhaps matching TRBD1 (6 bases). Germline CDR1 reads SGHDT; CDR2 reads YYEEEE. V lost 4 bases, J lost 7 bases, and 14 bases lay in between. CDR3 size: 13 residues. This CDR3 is CASSATDRSGYTF. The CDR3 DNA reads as TGTGCCAGCAGCGCCACCGACAGGAGTGGCTACACCTTC.

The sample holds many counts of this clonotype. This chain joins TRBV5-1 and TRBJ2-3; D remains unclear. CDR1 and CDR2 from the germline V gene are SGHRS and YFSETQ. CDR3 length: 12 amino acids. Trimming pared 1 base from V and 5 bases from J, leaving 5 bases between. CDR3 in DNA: TGCGCCAGCAGCTTGATAGGAGATACGCAGTATTTT. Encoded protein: CASSLIGDTQYF.

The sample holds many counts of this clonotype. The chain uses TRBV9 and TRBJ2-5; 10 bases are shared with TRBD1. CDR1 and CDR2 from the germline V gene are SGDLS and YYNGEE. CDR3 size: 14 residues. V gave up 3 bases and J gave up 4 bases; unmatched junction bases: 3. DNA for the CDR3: TGTGCCAGCAGCGGACAGGGGGCGGCAGAGACCCAGTACTTC. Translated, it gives CASSGQGAAETQYF.